The clone carrying this T cell receptor (beta chain) was seen a single time. These data are taken from a study of cytomegalovirus exposure and HLA in healthy donors. The germline V gene has CDR1 GTSNPN and CDR2 SVGIG (reference sequence). The ends were cut back, 5 bases at V and 3 bases at J, with 10 bases in the middle. The CDR3 runs to 13 residues. PCR involved 60 Vbeta and 13 Jbeta primers. Libraries were prepared by immunoSEQ multiplex PCR; TCRdb keeps only in-frame clonotypes and omits some of them. The sample carries about 140,000 clones, more than 60% recorded once. The specimen was PBMCs. This clonotype was sampled from a female donor in good health and CMV-seronegative. The rearrangement links TRBV30 to TRBJ1-4; D gene uncertain. CDR3 in amino acids: CAWSKPANEKLFF. CDR3 DNA: TGTGCCTGGTCCAAGCCCGCTAATGAAAAACTGTTTTTT.